Below, 19 T cell receptor beta chains from the same sample are listed, as sequenced in a study of T-cell reconstitution after alpha-beta-depleted transplantation in children. Unique molecular identifiers were incorporated when the TCRbeta library was constructed. MiXCR, applied by TCRdb to the PCR reads, yields one record per CDR3 protein. The table records under 150,000 distinct CDR3 sequences, about a tenth of them present only once. The sample in question was PBMCs, mostly from graft donor cells, obtained 180 days after TCRalphabeta/CD19-depleted stem cell transplant. The receptors originated from a girl under two years old who had a stem cell transplant for combined immunodeficiency, so the T cells may come from the graft donor.

CDR3 in DNA: TGCAGTGCTAGAAAGCGGGTTTTCTCCTACGAGCAGTACTTC. It specifies CSARKRVFSYEQYF. The rearrangement links TRBV20-1 to TRBJ2-7; the D gene is possibly TRBD2 (6 bases). The CDR3 is 14 residues long. Germline-derived CDR1 and CDR2 are DFQATT and SNEGSKA (reference sequence). The V and J ends lost 2 bases and 0 bases respectively, with 11 bases between them.

This clonotype turned up a few times. The chain employs TRBV20-1 and TRBJ2-5; tentatively, D is TRBD1 or TRBD2 (5 bases each). The CDR3 totals 11 residues. Trimming took off 6 bases at V and 7 bases at J, with 12 bases between the two ends. Germline V lookup: CDR1 DFQATT, CDR2 SNEGSKA (reference sequence). In DNA, the CDR3 is TGCAGTGCCGAGTGGGGGTGGACCCAGTACTTC. It specifies CSAEWGWTQYF.

The gene calls are TRBV20-1 and TRBJ2-5; 7 nucleotides line up with TRBD2. With 6 bases clipped from V and 2 bases from J, the junction kept 3 bases outside the gene matches. Germline V gene data show CDR1 as DFQATT and CDR2 as SNEGSKA (reference sequence). This CDR3 contains 12 residues. Here the CDR3 DNA reads TGCAGTGCCGTACTAGCGCAAGAGACCCAGTACTTC. It is translated as CSAVLAQETQYF.

This clonotype has ten or more counts. This sequence joins TRBV29-1 and TRBJ2-7; D tentatively reads TRBD1 or TRBD2 (5 bases each). With 8 bases removed from V and 0 bases from J, the gap between germline ends came to 11 bases. Looked up from germline, CDR1 is SQVTM and CDR2 is ANQGSEA. This CDR3 comprises 12 residues. The CDR3 spells CSPAGTSYEQYF. DNA for the CDR3: TGCAGCCCTGCAGGGACCTCCTACGAGCAGTACTTC.

This clonotype was detected a few times. The CDR3 DNA is TGTGCCAGTCGGGCTGAGAACACCGGGGAGCTGTTTTTT. It yields the protein CASRAENTGELFF. This chain links TRBV7-9 with TRBJ2-2; D gene ambiguous. The V gene lost 9 bases and the J gene lost 1 base, with 9 bases spanning the gap. This CDR3 is 13 amino acids long. The V gene's germline CDR1 is SEHNR and CDR2 FQNEAQ (reference sequence). Using reference TRBV7-9 and TRBJ2-2 for the parts outside the CDR3, the full variable domain is DTGVSQNPRHKITKRGQNVTFRCDPISEHNRLYWYRQTLGQGPEFLTYFQNEAQLEKSRLLSDRFSAERPKGSFSTLEIQRTEQGDSAMYLCASRAENTGELFFGEGSRLTVL.

The chain is built from TRBV10-3 and TRBJ2-1, with TRBD2 matching 10 bases. After removal of 7 bases from V and 7 bases from J, the junction contained 7 bases not matched to a gene. CDR1 ENHRY and CDR2 SYGVKD come from the germline V gene. This CDR3 has 14 residues. CDR3: CAINQAGGVNEQFF. In nucleotides, the CDR3 is TGTGCCATCAACCAAGCGGGGGGGGTAAATGAGCAGTTCTTC.

The rearrangement uses TRBV20-1 and TRBJ2-1, with D maybe TRBD2 (6 bases). This CDR3 has 16 amino acids. V was trimmed by 6 bases and J by 0 bases, leaving 18 bases between them. Per the germline V gene, CDR1 is DFQATT and CDR2 is SNEGSKA (reference sequence). For the CDR3, the DNA is TGCAGTGCGAGTGGCGGGATTGGAAGCTCCTACAATGAGCAGTTCTTC. Translating it yields CSASGGIGSSYNEQFF.

J is TRBJ1-1 and V is TRBV5-1, with D uncertain. CDR1 SGHRS and CDR2 YFSETQ come from the germline V gene. V lost 0 bases and J lost 3, with 6 bases in between. This CDR3 is built from 13 residues. CDR3 region: CASSLVIDTEAFF. The DNA of the CDR3 is TGCGCCAGCAGCTTGGTGATCGACACTGAAGCTTTCTTT.

This rearrangement joins TRBV10-3 to TRBJ2-5; possible D gene TRBD2, 5 bases. The CDR3 is made up of 14 amino acids. Trimming removed 3 bases at V and 0 bases at J, with 8 bases between. CDR1 ENHRY and CDR2 SYGVKD come from the germline V gene. CDR3 loop: CAISETGDQETQYF. For the CDR3, the DNA is TGTGCCATCAGTGAAACCGGGGACCAAGAGACCCAGTACTTC.

This clonotype was counted only a few times. This chain joins TRBV24-1 and TRBJ1-1; D is unclear. Germline V lookup: CDR1 KGHDR, CDR2 SFDVKD. Trimming removed 4 bases at V and 6 bases at J, with 14 bases between. This CDR3 has 14 residues. This chain's CDR3 is CATSDPGPKAEAFF. For the CDR3, the DNA is TGTGCCACCAGTGACCCCGGCCCCAAGGCTGAAGCTTTCTTT.

This clonotype was observed a few times. The V gene is TRBV7-3, the J gene TRBJ2-2; D might be TRBD2 (5 bases). CDR1 and CDR2 (germline): SGHTA, FQGTGA. V was pared by 6 bases and J by 1 base, with 9 bases between. The CDR3 sequence is 14 residues long. In DNA, the CDR3 is TGTGCCAGCAGACGGACTTTGAACACCGGGGAGCTGTTTTTT. It specifies CASRRTLNTGELFF.

The gene calls are TRBV28 and TRBJ2-7; 10 bases align to TRBD2. The CDR3 is made up of 15 amino acids. Per the germline V gene, CDR1 is MDHEN and CDR2 is SYDVKM. With 7 bases clipped from V and 4 bases from J, the junction kept 10 bases outside the gene matches. CDR3 in DNA: TGTGCCAGCATCTATGGGGTAGCGGGGGGATACGAGCAGTACTTC. It codes for CASIYGVAGGYEQYF.

J is TRBJ1-4 and V is TRBV4-3, with D perhaps TRBD1 (6 bases). V shed 0 bases and J shed 7 bases, with 15 bases lying between them. The CDR3 length is 16 residues. Germline lookup yields CDR1 LGHNA and CDR2 YSLEER. The CDR3 sequence: CASSQDSAGASEKLFF. The CDR3 DNA sequence: TGCGCCAGCAGCCAAGACTCGGCAGGGGCGAGTGAAAAACTGTTTTTT.

A few counts support this clonotype. V is TRBV5-1 and J is TRBJ2-2, with 8 bases fitting TRBD2. Germline CDR1 is SGHRS and CDR2 is YFSETQ. CDR3 length: 16 amino acids. With V trimmed by 1 base and J by 0 bases, 2 bases remained unmatched. CDR3 nucleotide sequence: TGCGCCAGCAGCTTGTCGGGGGGGTCGAACACCGGGGAGCTGTTTTTT. Its protein product is CASSLSGGSNTGELFF.

This clonotype was counted many times. The chain couples TRBV29-1 to TRBJ2-3; the D call may be TRBD1 or TRBD2 (5 bases each). The CDR3 runs to 15 residues. Trimming pared 4 bases from V and 4 bases from J, leaving 18 bases between. Germline assignment: CDR1 SQVTM and CDR2 ANQGSEA. The CDR3 bases are TGCAGCGTTGGCCGCCGTGGGGCGAGGGCAGATACGCAGTATTTT. It encodes CSVGRRGARADTQYF.

This clonotype occurred a few times. The chain joins TRBV20-1 to TRBJ1-3; 8 nucleotides line up with TRBD1. The CDR3 is 16 amino acids. CDR1 is DFQATT and CDR2 is SNEGSKA in the germline V gene (reference sequence). V was clipped by 6 bases and J by 3 bases; unmatched bases: 13. The CDR3 nucleotides are TGCAGTGCCTCAATACCACAGGGGGTGTTTGGAAACACCATATATTTT. It encodes CSASIPQGVFGNTIYF.

This sequence joins TRBV7-3 and TRBJ2-2; unclear D gene. There are 13 residues in the CDR3. The ends were cut back, 5 bases at V and 4 bases at J, with 8 bases in the middle. The germline V gene has CDR1 SGHTA and CDR2 FQGTGA. CDR3: CASSPSPTGELFF. The DNA for the CDR3 is TGTGCCAGCAGCCCTTCGCCCACCGGGGAGCTGTTTTTT.

This clonotype showed up just a few times. The chain carries TRBV27 and TRBJ2-2, with D unclear. Trimming left V 3 bases short and J 6 bases short, with 11 bases between. The CDR3 consists of 14 residues. From germline, CDR1 is MNHEY and CDR2 SMNVEV (reference sequence). CDR3 region: CASSLVGGAGELFF. For the CDR3, the DNA is TGTGCCAGCAGTTTGGTTGGTGGGGCCGGGGAGCTGTTTTTT.

This clonotype was counted at least ten times. The chain links TRBV7-8 to TRBJ2-7; 8 bases fit TRBD1. The CDR3 loop spans 14 amino acids. Germline assignment: CDR1 SGHVS and CDR2 FQNEAQ. V trimming: 4 bases; J trimming: 3 bases; junction bases outside the gene matches: 5. The CDR3: CASSSGQGNYEQYF. DNA of the CDR3: TGTGCCAGCAGCTCTGGACAGGGCAACTACGAGCAGTACTTC.